The next 21 T cell receptor beta chains were all read from a single sample in a study of shared clonotypes between healthy human individuals. Profiling relied on immunoSEQ multiplex PCR, and the TCRdb table lists in-frame clones only, not all of them. The sample holds about 2 million clones, about 95% seen once. Naive CD8 populations comprised CD45RO-negative cells positively selected for CCR7, excluding terminally differentiated effector memory CD45RA+ cells. Input material: naive CD8+ T cells sorted from blood. These TCRs come from a man between 18 and 35 years old in good health.

This clone has a single count. Other nucleotide sequences from this sample produce the same CDR3. This chain connects TRBV4-2 to TRBJ2-7; possible D gene TRBD2, 5 bases. The CDR3 is 16 amino acids. The V and J ends lost 0 bases and 2 bases respectively, with 14 bases between them. The germline gives CDR1 LGHNA, CDR2 YNFKEQ. The CDR3: CASSQDSAGPTYEQYF. The CDR3 DNA reads TGTGCCAGCAGCCAAGATAGCGCAGGCCCAACCTACGAGCAGTACTTC.

The chain is built from TRBV7-9 and TRBJ2-7; 9 bases fit TRBD2. J was trimmed by 6 bases and V by 5 bases; bases with no gene match: 8. The CDR3 is 14 residues long. The germline gives CDR1 SEHNR, CDR2 FQNEAQ (reference sequence). The chain's CDR3 is CASSSSGLAFEQYF. In nucleotides, the CDR3 is TGTGCCAGCAGCAGCTCGGGACTAGCCTTCGAGCAGTACTTC.

V and J are TRBV5-1 and TRBJ2-3; perhaps TRBD1 as D (6 bases). The CDR3 is 14 residues long. The germline gives CDR1 SGHRS, CDR2 YFSETQ. Trimming shortened V by 4 bases and J by 2 bases, and 11 bases separated the two germline ends. The CDR3 DNA follows: TGCGCCAGCAGCCTGGACAGACTCACAGATACGCAGTATTTT. The encoded protein is CASSLDRLTDTQYF.

The chain couples TRBV7-2 to TRBJ2-7; D possibly matches TRBD1 or TRBD2 (5 bases each). Per germline, CDR1 SGHTA and CDR2 FQGNSA. The CDR3 runs to 14 residues. V was clipped by 5 bases and J by 2 bases, with 13 bases between them. This CDR3 is CASSPGRPTYEQYF. The CDR3 DNA reads as TGTGCCAGCAGCCCGGGACGGCCAACCTACGAGCAGTACTTC.

The chain combines TRBV30 with TRBJ2-3; D gene ambiguous. Trimming stripped 5 bases from V and 2 bases from J, with 17 bases between. Germline V CDR1 and CDR2: GTSNPN, SVGIG (reference sequence). This CDR3 contains 15 residues. CDR3 region: CAWSPSIHSTDTQYF. Here the CDR3 DNA reads TGTGCCTGGTCCCCATCGATCCACTCCACAGATACGCAGTATTTT.

The gene calls are TRBV25-1 and TRBJ2-1; the D is unclear. Trimming left V 5 bases short and J 6 bases short, with 11 bases between. Germline-derived CDR1 and CDR2 are MGHDK and SYGVNS. This CDR3 region has 13 residues. This chain's CDR3 is CASSLPVGNEQFF. In DNA form, the CDR3 reads TGTGCCAGCAGTTTACCAGTAGGCAATGAGCAGTTCTTC.

Only one count was recorded for this clone. CDR3 region: CASSSTPGQNIYEQYF. In DNA form, the CDR3 reads TGCGCCAGCAGCTCTACACCGGGACAAAATATCTACGAGCAGTACTTC. The rearrangement links TRBV5-1 to TRBJ2-7; TRBD1 is a possible D gene (6 bases). Looked up from germline, CDR1 is SGHRS and CDR2 is YFSETQ. V shed 3 bases and J shed 3 bases, with 19 bases lying between them. The CDR3 sequence is 16 residues long. Using reference TRBV5-1 and TRBJ2-7 for the parts outside the CDR3, the full variable domain is KAGVTQTPRYLIKTRGQQVTLSCSPISGHRSVSWYQQTPGQGLQFLFEYFSETQRNKGNFPGRFSGRQFSNSRSEMNVSTLELGDSALYLCASSSTPGQNIYEQYFGPGTRLTVT.

The chain uses TRBV19 and TRBJ2-7, with a weak D call TRBD1 (5 bases). Germline lookup yields CDR1 LNHDA and CDR2 SQIVND (reference sequence). CDR3 length: 13 amino acids. With 1 base removed from V and 7 bases from J, the gap between germline ends came to 11 bases. CDR3 DNA sequence: TGTGCCAGTAGTATAGTCTGGACAAGGGAGCAGTACTTC. Translated: CASSIVWTREQYF.

J is TRBJ1-5 and V is TRBV7-9; 7 bases map to TRBD1. The V segment lost 3 bases and the J segment 3 bases; nucleotides outside the gene matches: 5. The CDR3 consists of 15 residues. Per the germline V gene, CDR1 is SEHNR and CDR2 is FQNEAQ (reference sequence). The CDR3 protein is CASSFDREPNQPQHF. The CDR3 coding sequence is TGTGCCAGCAGCTTCGACAGGGAACCCAATCAGCCCCAGCATTTT.

This chain joins TRBV6-4 and TRBJ1-4; TRBD1 aligns across 8 bases. Trimming removed 4 bases from V and 4 bases from J; junction bases left unmatched: 11. CDR3 size: 17 residues. In germline, CDR1 is MRHNA, CDR2 SNTAGT. CDR3 amino acids: CASSGTLQGAGNEKLFF. Written as DNA, the CDR3 is TGTGCCAGCAGTGGTACCCTCCAGGGGGCGGGTAATGAAAAACTGTTTTTT.

The J gene is TRBJ2-7, the V gene TRBV6-6, with 10 bases fitting TRBD1. The ends lost 7 bases at V and 6 bases at J; junction bases unmatched: 15. Germline CDR1 and CDR2: MNHNY and SVGAGI (reference sequence). The CDR3 sequence is 16 residues long. Here the CDR3 DNA reads TGTGCCAGCAATCGCCCGGGCGGACAGGGGGTTGGCGAGCAGTACTTC. Residues: CASNRPGGQGVGEQYF.

The chain combines TRBV5-6 with TRBJ2-7; D is unclear. Germline CDR1 reads SGHDT; CDR2 reads YYEEEE. The CDR3 runs to 17 residues. The V end lost 2 bases, the J end lost 1 base, and 19 bases lay between the germline ends. The CDR3 here is CASSFVRTFLRSYEQYF. CDR3 sequence (DNA): TGTGCCAGCAGCTTCGTTAGGACCTTTTTACGGTCCTACGAGCAGTACTTC.

This clone was observed many times. The chain joins TRBV30 to TRBJ1-1; 8 bases match TRBD1. Germline trimming cut 4 bases from V and 1 base from J; bases unmatched to any gene: 5. The CDR3 has 14 amino acids. The germline V gene has CDR1 GTSNPN and CDR2 SVGIG (reference sequence). This chain's CDR3 is CAWIKGTGNTEAFF. The CDR3 DNA is TGTGCCTGGATTAAAGGGACAGGGAACACTGAAGCTTTCTTT.

Only a few counts were recorded for this clone. The gene calls are TRBV2 and TRBJ1-5, with 9 bases matching TRBD1. The CDR3 has 15 amino acids. V trimming: 6 bases; J trimming: 5 bases; junction bases outside the gene matches: 8. Germline lookup yields CDR1 SNHLY and CDR2 FYNNEI. CDR3 loop: CASSPGQGSYQPQHF. CDR3 bases: TGTGCCAGCAGCCCGGGACAGGGAAGCTATCAGCCCCAGCATTTT.

In its sample, this clone was seen a few times. The rearrangement links TRBV30 to TRBJ2-7, with D unresolved. This CDR3 has 13 residues. V lost 2 bases, J lost 1 base, and 9 bases lay in between. Germline loops: CDR1 GTSNPN, CDR2 SVGIG (reference sequence). In nucleotides, the CDR3 is TGTGCCTGGAGTTACGCCGGGTCCTACGAGCAGTACTTC. This sequence encodes CAWSYAGSYEQYF.

The J gene is TRBJ2-1, the V gene TRBV30; possibly TRBD2 for D (7 bases). CDR1 is GTSNPN and CDR2 is SVGIG in the germline V gene (reference sequence). The V gene lost 1 base and the J gene lost 6 bases, with 22 bases spanning the gap. The CDR3 runs 17 residues. The CDR3 is CAWSGGWVGGPPNEQFF. The CDR3 region has the DNA TGTGCCTGGAGTGGCGGCTGGGTGGGGGGGCCGCCCAATGAGCAGTTCTTC.

This chain links TRBV7-9 with TRBJ2-1; unclear D gene. The V end was cut by 1 base, the J end by 2 bases, with 6 bases between. In germline, CDR1 is SEHNR, CDR2 FQNEAQ (reference sequence). This CDR3 is built from 14 residues. CDR3 amino acids: CASSLVGPYNEQFF. CDR3 nucleotides: TGTGCCAGCAGCTTAGTGGGTCCCTACAATGAGCAGTTCTTC.

V is TRBV9 and J is TRBJ2-5, with a tentative D call TRBD1 (6 bases). CDR1 and CDR2 from the germline V gene are SGDLS and YYNGEE. The V end was cut by 4 bases, the J end by 0 bases, with 13 bases between. The CDR3 has 15 residues. The CDR3 protein is CASSRDDRYQETQYF. CDR3 DNA sequence: TGTGCCAGCAGCAGAGACGACAGGTACCAAGAGACCCAGTACTTC.

This chain links TRBV6-6 with TRBJ1-1, with no clear D. V lost 5 bases to trimming and J lost 7 bases, with 11 bases between them. The germline gives CDR1 MNHNY, CDR2 SVGAGI (reference sequence). The CDR3 sequence is 12 residues long. The CDR3 loop is CASSNYGREAFF. CDR3 DNA: TGTGCCAGCAGTAATTACGGACGTGAAGCTTTCTTT.

A remark on this clone: Compared with germline, one end of the junction differs, possibly owing to a read error. The genes are TRBV4-3 and TRBJ2-2; 7 positions match TRBD2. In germline, CDR1 is LGHNA, CDR2 YSLEER. The CDR3 extends over 17 amino acids. CDR3 bases: TGCGCCAGCAGACAAGAAGGGCTAGCGGAGAACACCGGGGAGCTGTTTTTT. This encodes CASRQEGLAENTGELFF.

The V call is TRBV5-6, the J call TRBJ2-4, with 12 bases lining up with TRBD1. The CDR3 contains 19 residues. J gave up 3 bases and V 4 bases, and 14 bases lay outside the gene matches. Germline V CDR1 and CDR2: SGHDT, YYEEEE. The CDR3 DNA is TGTGCCAGCAGCCCTCGAGCCGGGACAGGGGGCGAGGGCAAAAACATTCAGTACTTC. This sequence encodes CASSPRAGTGGEGKNIQYF.